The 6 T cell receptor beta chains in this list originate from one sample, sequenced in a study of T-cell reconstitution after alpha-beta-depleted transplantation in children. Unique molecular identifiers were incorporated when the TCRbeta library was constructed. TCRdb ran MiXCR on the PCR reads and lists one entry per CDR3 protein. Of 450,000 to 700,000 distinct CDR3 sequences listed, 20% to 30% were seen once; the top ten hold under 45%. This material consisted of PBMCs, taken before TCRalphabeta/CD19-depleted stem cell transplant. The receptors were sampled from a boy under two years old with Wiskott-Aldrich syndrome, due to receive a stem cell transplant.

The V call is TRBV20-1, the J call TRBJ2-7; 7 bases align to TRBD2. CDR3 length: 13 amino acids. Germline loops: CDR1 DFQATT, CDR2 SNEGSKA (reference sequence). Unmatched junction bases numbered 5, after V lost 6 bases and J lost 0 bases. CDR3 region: CSAREGPSYEQYF. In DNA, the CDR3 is TGCAGTGCAAGGGAGGGGCCCTCCTACGAGCAGTACTTC.

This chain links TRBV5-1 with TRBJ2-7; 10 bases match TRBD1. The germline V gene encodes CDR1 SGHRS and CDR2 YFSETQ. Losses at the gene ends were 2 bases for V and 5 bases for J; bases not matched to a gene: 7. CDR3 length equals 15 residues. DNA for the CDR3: TGCGCCAGCAGCTTCTTATCGGGACAGGGGAACGAGCAGTACTTC. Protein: CASSFLSGQGNEQYF. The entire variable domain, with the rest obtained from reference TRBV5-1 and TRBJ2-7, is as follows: KAGVTQTPRYLIKTRGQQVTLSCSPISGHRSVSWYQQTPGQGLQFLFEYFSETQRNKGNFPGRFSGRQFSNSRSEMNVSTLELGDSALYLCASSFLSGQGNEQYFGPGTRLTVT.

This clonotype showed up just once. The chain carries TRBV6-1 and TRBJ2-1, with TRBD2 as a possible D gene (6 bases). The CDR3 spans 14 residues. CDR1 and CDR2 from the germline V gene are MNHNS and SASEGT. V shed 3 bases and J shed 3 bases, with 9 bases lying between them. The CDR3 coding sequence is TGTGCCAGCAGTGAGCGGAGGGGCTACAATGAGCAGTTCTTC. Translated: CASSERRGYNEQFF.

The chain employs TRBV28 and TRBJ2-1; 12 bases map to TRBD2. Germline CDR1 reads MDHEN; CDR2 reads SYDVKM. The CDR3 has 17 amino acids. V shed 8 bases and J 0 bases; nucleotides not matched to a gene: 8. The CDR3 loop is CASGLAGFMSSYNEQFF. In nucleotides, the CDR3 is TGTGCCAGCGGACTAGCGGGATTTATGAGCTCCTACAATGAGCAGTTCTTC.

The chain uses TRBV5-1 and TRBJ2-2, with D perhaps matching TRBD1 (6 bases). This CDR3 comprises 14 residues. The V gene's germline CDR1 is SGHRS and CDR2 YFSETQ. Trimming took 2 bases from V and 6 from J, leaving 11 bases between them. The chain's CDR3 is CASSLNQGSGELFF. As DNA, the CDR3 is TGCGCCAGCAGCTTAAATCAGGGGTCCGGGGAGCTGTTTTTT.

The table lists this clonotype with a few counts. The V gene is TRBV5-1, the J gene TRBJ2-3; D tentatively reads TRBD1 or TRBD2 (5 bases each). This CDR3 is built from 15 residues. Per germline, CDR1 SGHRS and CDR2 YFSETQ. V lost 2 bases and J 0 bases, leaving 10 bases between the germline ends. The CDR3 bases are TGCGCCAGCAGCTTAGGGGACCCTAGCACAGATACGCAGTATTTT. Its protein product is CASSLGDPSTDTQYF. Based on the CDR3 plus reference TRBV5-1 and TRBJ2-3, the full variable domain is KAGVTQTPRYLIKTRGQQVTLSCSPISGHRSVSWYQQTPGQGLQFLFEYFSETQRNKGNFPGRFSGRQFSNSRSEMNVSTLELGDSALYLCASSLGDPSTDTQYFGPGTRLTVL.